Sequencing of this T cell receptor (beta chain) was carried out in a study of CD8+ T cells in alopecia areata. Germline V gene sequence: CDR1 SGHNT, CDR2 YYREEE (reference sequence). The CDR3 is 18 residues long. Trimming removed 0 bases from V and 3 bases from J, with 18 bases in between. This clone was observed a few times. RNA, once extracted, was reverse transcribed into cDNA for use as the sequencing template. TCRdb's table, derived via immunoSEQ multiplex PCR, lists solely in-frame clones and lacks some. The sample includes tens of thousands of clones, approximately 61% seen only once; the top ten take 17%.

Material: CD8+ T cells sorted from blood, obtained at week 0. This TCR was recovered from a human donor with alopecia areata. The chain recombines TRBV5-4 with TRBJ2-2; the D is unclear. The CDR3 DNA reads TGTGCCAGCAGCTTGGCGATCTCACGCCAGGCTGACACCGGGGAGCTGTTTTTT. This sequence encodes CASSLAISRQADTGELFF.